This TCR beta chain was found in a study of blood T cell repertoires in COVID-19. Background on the study: Sample material is recorded as cDNA or gDNA derived from T cells, B-cell-depleted T cells, or PBMCs.

The CDR3 runs to 15 residues. J was trimmed by 4 bases and V by 5 bases; bases with no gene match: 5. Germline CDR1 is SNHLY and CDR2 is FYNNEI. Per the authors' pipeline: Scientists estimated how many nucleated cells there were by amplifying reference gene primers. TCRdb's table, derived via immunoSEQ multiplex PCR, lists solely in-frame clones and lacks some. V and J calls plus clone size are reproduced from that table; the DNA served to infer D and trimming. The sample has 300,000 to 400,000 clones, 70% to 90% seen once; the top ten hold more than 1%. This clone was observed a single time. Participants were placed into cohorts based on the clinical history they reported. Donors of Cohort 3 who recovered were those that had two negative PCRs, clearance, or symptom resolution.

Input material: PBMCs or T cells enriched from blood (not recorded which). The TCR was taken from a woman under 30 who had recovered from COVID-19. This chain uses TRBV2 with TRBJ1-6; 7 bases match TRBD1. CDR3 protein: CASSLDRLYNSPLHF. CDR3 in DNA: TGTGCCAGCAGTTTGGACAGGCTATATAATTCACCCCTCCACTTT.